Listed here are 2 T cell receptor beta chains from one sample, sequenced in a study of tissue T cells after allogeneic stem cell transplantation. Generated by immunoSEQ multiplex PCR, the TCRdb table keeps only in-frame clones and is missing some. The table includes roughly 25,000 clones, more than 80% detected once. Sequenced material: blood, taken before transplantation. Source of these receptors: a male donor aged 60 or over who later had graft-versus-host disease after an allogeneic stem cell transplant.

This rearrangement joins TRBV7-2 to TRBJ2-5; the D gene is possibly TRBD2 (6 bases). This CDR3 comprises 15 residues. With 5 bases removed from V and 4 bases from J, the gap between germline ends came to 17 bases. The germline V gene encodes CDR1 SGHTA and CDR2 FQGNSA. The CDR3 nucleotides read TGTGCCAGCAGCCCCGGGAGAAAAGGGTCAGAGACCCAGTACTTC. Protein product: CASSPGRKGSETQYF.

The chain combines TRBV3-1 (or the pseudogene TRBV3-2) with TRBJ2-2; maybe TRBD2 (5 bases). CDR3 size: 14 residues. Germline CDR1 is LGHDT and CDR2 is YNNKEL (reference sequence). Trimming removed 5 bases from V and 4 bases from J, with 11 bases in between. Written as DNA, the CDR3 is TGTGCCAGCAGCAACGGGGTGGCCACCGGGGAGCTGTTTTTT. Translating it yields CASSNGVATGELFF.